This TCR beta chain derives from a study of shared clonotypes between healthy human individuals. Study findings and constraints: Represented diversity (both genetic and exposure-history) was limited by the small number of donors. Sequencing depth was expected to affect clonotype sharing among donors.

The repertoire was sequenced with immunoSEQ multiplex PCR; TCRdb's copy has only in-frame clones and lacks some. The table records 2 million to 2.5 million clones, 90% to 96% of them present only once. Germline V gene sequence: CDR1 KGHSH, CDR2 LQKENI. The CDR3 extends over 13 amino acids. V lost 1 base to trimming and J lost 7 bases, with 8 bases between them. Turning to this clone: Its cognate antigen is unknown. Other DNA sequences in the sample encode the same CDR3.

Those who donated, Caucasian adults without exception, all lived in Nashville, Tennessee. The V gene is TRBV18, the J gene TRBJ2-1, with TRBD1 as a possible D gene (6 bases). The TCR originated in a man younger than 35 in good health. The specimen was naive CD4+ T cells sorted from blood. Subset: CD45RA+ positively selected. As DNA, the CDR3 is TGTGCCAGCTCACCACTACAGGGAAATGAGCAGTTCTTC. This translates into CASSPLQGNEQFF.